The 27 T cell receptor beta chains below all came from one sample that was sequenced in a study of cytomegalovirus exposure and HLA in healthy donors. With 60 Vbeta and 13 Jbeta primers, the PCR was carried out. Generated by immunoSEQ multiplex PCR, the TCRdb table keeps only in-frame clones and is missing some. The data hold 130,000 to 150,000 clones, with around three quarters observed a single time. The specimen sequenced was PBMCs. All receptors come from a woman in her 40s in good health and CMV-seronegative.

This rearrangement joins TRBV19 to TRBJ1-1; 7 nucleotides align to TRBD1. This CDR3 comprises 13 residues. The germline CDR1 and CDR2 sequences are LNHDA and SQIVND (reference sequence). The trim removed 7 bases at V and 0 bases at J, leaving 2 bases unmatched. The CDR3 DNA sequence: TGTGCCAGTACACAGGGGTTGAACACTGAAGCTTTCTTT. Its translation is CASTQGLNTEAFF.

V gene TRBV13 combines with J gene TRBJ1-5; no firm D call. There are 14 residues in the CDR3. V lost 0 bases to trimming and J lost 4 bases, with 7 bases between them. Germline V gene data show CDR1 as PRHDT and CDR2 as FYEKMQ (reference sequence). The CDR3 reads CASSLGRLNQPQHF. The CDR3 nucleotides are TGTGCCAGCAGCTTAGGCAGACTTAATCAGCCCCAGCATTTT.

This clone appeared a few times. The genes are TRBV5-4 and TRBJ2-7, with D perhaps matching TRBD1 (6 bases). The CDR3 spans 15 residues. Germline V lookup: CDR1 SGHNT, CDR2 YYREEE (reference sequence). V was pared by 4 bases and J by 6 bases, with 20 bases between. In DNA form, the CDR3 reads TGTGCCAGCAGCGCGATACAGGGTAGAGAGGGCGAGCAGTACTTC. Translation: CASSAIQGREGEQYF.

The chain is built from TRBV19 and TRBJ2-2; 8 positions match TRBD1. The CDR3 contains 16 residues. With 5 bases clipped from V and 2 bases from J, the junction kept 7 bases outside the gene matches. CDR1 is LNHDA and CDR2 is SQIVND in the germline V gene (reference sequence). Here the CDR3 DNA reads TGTGCCAGTAGTTTAAACGGACAGGGAAACACCGGGGAGCTGTTTTTT. Its protein product is CASSLNGQGNTGELFF.

This clone was seen more than once but under ten times. The chain combines TRBV4-1 with TRBJ2-1, with D perhaps matching TRBD1 (5 bases). V was cut by 2 bases and J by 9 bases, with 8 bases left in between. The germline CDR1 and CDR2 sequences are MGHRA and YSYEKL. The CDR3 runs to 12 residues. This chain's CDR3 is CASSQTGAEQFF. The CDR3 coding sequence is TGCGCCAGCAGCCAAACAGGAGCTGAGCAGTTCTTC.

This clone was found once. The chain uses TRBV2 and TRBJ1-1; D gene unclear. The V and J ends lost 6 bases and 3 bases respectively, with 5 bases between them. Germline CDR1 reads SNHLY; CDR2 reads FYNNEI. The CDR3 sequence is 11 residues long. CDR3 region: CASRADTEAFF. Here the CDR3 DNA reads TGTGCCAGCAGGGCGGACACTGAAGCTTTCTTT.

V is TRBV5-1 and J is TRBJ2-7, with 9 bases lining up with TRBD1. The V segment lost 2 bases and the J segment 1 base; nucleotides outside the gene matches: 10. The germline V gene encodes CDR1 SGHRS and CDR2 YFSETQ. This CDR3 contains 17 residues. The CDR3 DNA follows: TGCGCCAGCAGCTTTAGTTCCGACAGGGGGACATCCTACGAGCAGTACTTC. Translation gives CASSFSSDRGTSYEQYF.

The rearrangement uses TRBV6-1 and TRBJ2-7; D may be TRBD1 (5 bases). This CDR3 has 14 amino acids. V dropped 6 bases and J dropped 2 bases, with 14 bases sitting between them. CDR1 and CDR2 from the germline V gene are MNHNS and SASEGT. CDR3 in DNA: TGTGCCAGCAGGGAAAGGGGAAATCCCTACGAGCAGTACTTC. Translation gives CASRERGNPYEQYF.

The rearrangement joins TRBV5-5 to TRBJ1-2, with 10 bases identical to TRBD1. After removal of 4 bases from V and 3 bases from J, the junction contained 6 bases not matched to a gene. The germline V gene encodes CDR1 SGHKS and CDR2 YYEKEE (reference sequence). This CDR3 is built from 15 residues. The CDR3 DNA is TGTGCCAGCAGCCACTACGACAGGGGGCACTATGGCTACACCTTC. Protein product: CASSHYDRGHYGYTF.

CDR3 protein: CASRQGFPGELFF. CDR3 sequence (DNA): TGTGCCAGCAGACAGGGATTCCCCGGGGAGCTGTTTTTT. The V call is TRBV5-6, the J call TRBJ2-2; tentative D call: TRBD1 (6 bases). Germline CDR1 reads SGHDT; CDR2 reads YYEEEE. Deletions cut 5 bases from V and 6 bases from J, with 11 bases between. The CDR3 length is 13 residues.

This sequence joins TRBV6-4 and TRBJ2-3, with 11 bases aligning to TRBD2. The germline V gene has CDR1 MRHNA and CDR2 SNTAGT. This CDR3 region has 15 residues. After removal of 5 bases from V and 11 bases from J, the junction contained 12 bases not matched to a gene. The CDR3 DNA reads TGTGCCAGCAGTCAGAGACTAGCGGGGACTATAATGCAGTATTTT. Translating it yields CASSQRLAGTIMQYF.

V is TRBV5-4 and J is TRBJ2-5, with D unresolved. The J call may be in error: the DNA end matches TRBJ2-7 better. This CDR3 is 13 amino acids long. CDR1 SGHNT and CDR2 YYREEE come from the germline V gene (reference sequence). This CDR3 is CASSLHSTYEQYF. The CDR3 DNA reads as TGTGCCAGCAGCTTGCACAGCACCTACGAGCAGTACTTC.

This chain joins TRBV7-2 and TRBJ2-7, with TRBD1 identical over 9 bases. Germline lookup yields CDR1 SGHTA and CDR2 FQGNSA. This CDR3 contains 14 residues. V lost 5 bases, J lost 3 bases, and 5 bases stayed unmatched. The CDR3 loop reads CASSQDRGYYEQYF. Written as DNA, the CDR3 is TGTGCCAGCAGCCAAGACAGGGGGTACTACGAGCAGTACTTC.

This chain uses TRBV19 with TRBJ2-1; TRBD2 matches at 9 bases. This CDR3 spans 16 amino acids. Germline V gives CDR1 LNHDA, CDR2 SQIVND (reference sequence). V was pared by 7 bases and J by 8 bases, with 15 bases of the junction left unmatched. The DNA of the CDR3 is TGTGCCAGTAACGATCCTGGGCGGGGGGGTACGGATGAGCAGTTCTTC. Amino acids: CASNDPGRGGTDEQFF.

The chain links TRBV30 to TRBJ1-5; D possibly corresponds to TRBD1 (6 bases). The germline V and J ends were trimmed by 1 base and 5 bases, with 12 bases remaining between them. The CDR3 length is 14 residues. Germline-derived CDR1 and CDR2 are GTSNPN and SVGIG (reference sequence). CDR3 in DNA: TGTGCCTGGAGTGAGGGCAGGGGTCATCAGCCCCAGCATTTT. Its protein is CAWSEGRGHQPQHF.

This chain connects TRBV7-2 to TRBJ2-5; D possibly corresponds to TRBD1 (6 bases). This CDR3 contains 14 residues. The germline CDR1 and CDR2 sequences are SGHTA and FQGNSA. Trimming took off 5 bases at V and 2 bases at J, with 12 bases between the two ends. The CDR3 protein is CASSRGGPQETQYF. The CDR3 DNA sequence: TGTGCCAGCAGCCGAGGGGGACCGCAAGAGACCCAGTACTTC. Complete variable domain (other parts from reference TRBV7-2 and TRBJ2-5): GAGVSQSPSNKVTEKGKDVELRCDPISGHTALYWYRQSLGQGLEFLIYFQGNSAPDKSGLPSDRFSAERTGGSVSTLTIQRTQQEDSAVYLCASSRGGPQETQYFGPGTRLLVL.

The V call is TRBV7-9, the J call TRBJ2-7, with 7 bases identical to TRBD1. J lost 1 base, V lost 5 bases, and 5 bases had no gene match. The CDR3 is made up of 14 amino acids. The germline V gene encodes CDR1 SEHNR and CDR2 FQNEAQ (reference sequence). Here the CDR3 reads CASSGSTGSYEQYF. The CDR3 DNA is TGTGCCAGCAGCGGGTCGACAGGGTCCTACGAGCAGTACTTC.

This chain joins TRBV7-2 and TRBJ1-1; D uncertain. The V gene's germline CDR1 is SGHTA and CDR2 FQGNSA. CDR3 size: 13 residues. Trimming shortened V by 5 bases and J by 1 base, and 8 bases separated the two germline ends. The CDR3: CASSPFRNTEAFF. The CDR3 DNA sequence: TGTGCCAGCAGCCCGTTCCGGAACACTGAAGCTTTCTTT.

This chain joins TRBV19 and TRBJ1-3, with a possible D match to TRBD1 (5 bases). Trimming took off 3 bases at V and 6 bases at J, with 9 bases between the two ends. This CDR3 comprises 13 residues. Germline V gene lookup returns CDR1 LNHDA and CDR2 SQIVND (reference sequence). CDR3 nucleotides: TGTGCCAGTAGTATCGGAGGGGTAAACACCATATATTTT. Its translation: CASSIGGVNTIYF. The variable domain in full, completed from reference TRBV19 and TRBJ1-3, reads DGGITQSPKYLFRKEGQNVTLSCEQNLNHDAMYWYRQDPGQGLRLIYYSQIVNDFQKGDIAEGYSVSREKKESFPLTVTSAQKNPTAFYLCASSIGGVNTIYFGEGSWLTVV.

V gene TRBV28 combines with J gene TRBJ1-6, with TRBD1 as a possible D gene (5 bases). This CDR3 comprises 13 residues. Germline V gene lookup returns CDR1 MDHEN and CDR2 SYDVKM. V was trimmed by 7 bases and J by 7 bases, leaving 11 bases between them. For the CDR3, the DNA is TGTGCCAGCACCTACAGACAGAATTCACCCCTCCACTTT. It yields the protein CASTYRQNSPLHF.

This chain links TRBV7-9 with TRBJ1-4; possible D gene TRBD1, 5 bases. The germline V gene has CDR1 SEHNR and CDR2 FQNEAQ (reference sequence). The germline V and J ends were trimmed by 5 bases and 6 bases, with 16 bases remaining between them. This CDR3 is built from 15 residues. The CDR3 region has the DNA TGTGCCAGCAGCCCGGCTAGAGGAGGGGATGAAAAACTGTTTTTT. Its translation: CASSPARGGDEKLFF.

This chain links TRBV15 with TRBJ1-1; no clear D gene. V was cut by 3 bases and J by 3 bases, with 11 bases left in between. The germline V gene has CDR1 LNHNV and CDR2 YYDKDF (reference sequence). The length of the CDR3 is 14 residues. Here the CDR3 reads CATSRGLKDTEAFF. CDR3 nucleotide sequence: TGTGCCACCAGCAGGGGCCTCAAGGACACTGAAGCTTTCTTT.

This chain uses TRBV19 with TRBJ2-3; D possibly corresponds to TRBD2 (6 bases). This CDR3 is built from 14 residues. Germline CDR1 reads LNHDA; CDR2 reads SQIVND (reference sequence). V lost 7 bases to trimming and J lost 4 bases, with 15 bases between them. CDR3: CASNPGRRADTQYF. In nucleotides, the CDR3 is TGTGCCAGTAACCCCGGGAGAAGGGCAGATACGCAGTATTTT.

V usage is TRBV5-1 and J usage is TRBJ2-1; 7 positions agree with TRBD2. V was pared by 4 bases and J by 0 bases, with 7 bases of the junction left unmatched. The CDR3 is made up of 16 amino acids. Germline V CDR1 and CDR2: SGHRS, YFSETQ. The CDR3 nucleotides are TGCGCCAGCAGCCTTTGGGGGGGGAACTCCTACAATGAGCAGTTCTTC. This translates into CASSLWGGNSYNEQFF.

This clone was seen a few times. The chain has TRBV12-2 and TRBJ2-3; whether TRBD2, the table's D call, matches the DNA was not checked. TRBV12-2 counts as a pseudogene. The CDR3 consists of 18 residues. This CDR3 reads CASREERLAGLSTDTQYF. The CDR3, as DNA: TGTGCAAGTCGCGAAGAGCGACTAGCGGGCCTTAGCACAGATACGCAGTATTTT.

This chain uses TRBV5-4 with TRBJ2-7; 11 bases align to TRBD2. The CDR3 runs 15 residues. The germline CDR1 and CDR2 sequences are SGHNT and YYREEE (reference sequence). J gave up 3 bases and V 4 bases, and 6 bases lay outside the gene matches. DNA of the CDR3: TGTGCCAGCAGCACAACTAGCGGGAGTCGCTACGAGCAGTACTTC. Protein: CASSTTSGSRYEQYF.

The chain carries TRBV6-1 and TRBJ1-2, with D possibly being TRBD1 (5 bases). Trimming left V 0 bases short and J 13 bases short, with 21 bases between. The CDR3 spans 15 residues. Germline values: CDR1 MNHNS, CDR2 SASEGT. CDR3 nucleotides: TGTGCCAGCAGTGAAGCGGGGTCAGGGCCCAACAGGTTCACCTTC. Translating gives CASSEAGSGPNRFTF.